Following are 9 T cell receptor beta chains from one sample sequenced in a study of T cell responses to AZD1222 COVID-19 vaccine. Clones were sequenced by immunoSEQ multiplex PCR, and TCRdb holds only the in-frame ones, with some missing. The data hold 130,000 to 150,000 clones, with around 83% observed a single time. This specimen consisted of peripheral blood, obtained 28 days after the second AZD1222 dose. The receptors were gathered from an adult who received the AZD1222 COVID-19 vaccine.

In regard to this clone: Other DNA sequences in the sample encode the same CDR3. The chain is built from TRBV5-1 and TRBJ2-7, with 8 bases fitting TRBD1. The V gene's germline CDR1 is SGHRS and CDR2 YFSETQ. CDR3 length: 14 amino acids. The junction had 6 bases not matched to a gene; V was cut back by 4 bases and J by 3 bases. The CDR3 DNA reads TGCGCCAGCAGCCTAGGACAGGGCTTCTACGAGCAGTACTTC. The encoded protein is CASSLGQGFYEQYF.

The J gene is TRBJ2-7, the V gene TRBV6-2 or TRBV6-3; 13 bases are shared with TRBD2. J was trimmed by 0 bases and V by 3 bases; bases with no gene match: 17. Looked up from germline, CDR1 is MNHEY and CDR2 is SVGEGT. The CDR3 is made up of 21 amino acids. CDR3 loop: CASSYPPPGLAGPGPSYEQYF. The DNA for the CDR3 is TGTGCCAGCAGTTATCCCCCCCCGGGACTAGCGGGGCCGGGTCCCTCCTACGAGCAGTACTTC.

The chain combines TRBV14 with TRBJ2-7; D could derive from TRBD1 or TRBD2 (5 bases each). Germline V CDR1 and CDR2: SGHDN, FVKESK. The ends were cut back, 3 bases at V and 5 bases at J, with 8 bases in the middle. This CDR3 has 12 amino acids. CDR3 loop: CASSQLGDEQYF. CDR3 nucleotides: TGTGCCAGCAGCCAGTTGGGGGACGAGCAGTACTTC. Drawing the rest from reference TRBV14 and TRBJ2-7, the complete variable domain is EAGVTQFPSHSVIEKGQTVTLRCDPISGHDNLYWYRRVMGKEIKFLLHFVKESKQDESGMPNNRFLAERTGGTYSTLKVQPAELEDSGVYFCASSQLGDEQYFGPGTRLTVT.

The chain links TRBV4-1 to TRBJ2-3, with TRBD1 matching over 8 bases. CDR3 length equals 16 residues. V was clipped by 1 base and J by 0 bases; unmatched bases: 3. Germline V gene sequence: CDR1 MGHRA, CDR2 YSYEKL. The CDR3 nucleotides are TGCGCCAGCAGCCAAGGGGACAGGCTTAGCACAGATACGCAGTATTTT. Encoded protein: CASSQGDRLSTDTQYF.

The chain uses TRBV5-4 and TRBJ1-3, with D possibly being TRBD1 (6 bases). Trimming removed 0 bases from V and 1 base from J, with 8 bases in between. This CDR3 contains 15 residues. Germline V gives CDR1 SGHNT, CDR2 YYREEE (reference sequence). CDR3 in amino acids: CASSLDRVSGNTIYF. In DNA, the CDR3 is TGTGCCAGCAGCTTGGACAGGGTATCTGGAAACACCATATATTTT.

This clone showed up just a few times. The chain joins TRBV4-1 to TRBJ2-1; 9 bases match TRBD2. This CDR3 contains 17 residues. Germline V gives CDR1 MGHRA, CDR2 YSYEKL. The J segment lost 7 bases and the V segment lost 1 base, leaving 11 bases of the junction unmatched. The CDR3 bases are TGCGCCAGCAGCCAAGGAATAACCGGGCTAGCGGGGAATGAGCAGTTCTTC. Translated, it gives CASSQGITGLAGNEQFF.

This rearrangement joins TRBV27 to TRBJ1-2; D may be TRBD1 (6 bases). Trimming took off 0 bases at V and 1 base at J, with 12 bases between the two ends. CDR1 is MNHEY and CDR2 is SMNVEV in the germline V gene (reference sequence). The CDR3 runs 16 residues. In nucleotides, the CDR3 is TGTGCCAGCAGTTTATCGGGGGCTTATTATAACTATGGCTACACCTTC. It translates to CASSLSGAYYNYGYTF.

CDR3 coding DNA: TGTGCCAGCAGCCCCAGATCCCTTTTAATGGGCTCCTACAATGAGCAGTTCTTC. Translated: CASSPRSLLMGSYNEQFF. The gene calls are TRBV7-9 and TRBJ2-1; D call uncertain. The germline gives CDR1 SEHNR, CDR2 FQNEAQ (reference sequence). The CDR3 loop spans 18 amino acids. Trimming removed 5 bases from V and 0 bases from J, with 20 bases in between.

The rearrangement joins TRBV5-1 to TRBJ2-5, with 8 bases that match TRBD1. The germline V gene has CDR1 SGHRS and CDR2 YFSETQ. Unmatched junction bases numbered 8, after V lost 4 bases and J lost 3 bases. There are 15 residues in the CDR3. As DNA, the CDR3 is TGCGCCAGCAGCCGGGGACAGGCAGTTAAAGAGACCCAGTACTTC. As protein: CASSRGQAVKETQYF.